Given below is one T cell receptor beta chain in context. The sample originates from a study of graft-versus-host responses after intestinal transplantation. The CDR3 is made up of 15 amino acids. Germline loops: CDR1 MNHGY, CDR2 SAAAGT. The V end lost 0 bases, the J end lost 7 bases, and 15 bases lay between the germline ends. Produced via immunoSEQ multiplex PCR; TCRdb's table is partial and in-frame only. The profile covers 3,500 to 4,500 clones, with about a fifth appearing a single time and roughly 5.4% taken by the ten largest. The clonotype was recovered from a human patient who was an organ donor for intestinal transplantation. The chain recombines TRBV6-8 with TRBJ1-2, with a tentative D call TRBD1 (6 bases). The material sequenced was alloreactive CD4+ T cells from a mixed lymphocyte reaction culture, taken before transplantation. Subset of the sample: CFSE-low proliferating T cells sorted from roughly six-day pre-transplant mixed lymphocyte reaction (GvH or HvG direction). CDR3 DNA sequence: TGTGCCAGCAGTTACTCCCCGAGACAGGAATTTGGCTACACCTTC. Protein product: CASSYSPRQEFGYTF.